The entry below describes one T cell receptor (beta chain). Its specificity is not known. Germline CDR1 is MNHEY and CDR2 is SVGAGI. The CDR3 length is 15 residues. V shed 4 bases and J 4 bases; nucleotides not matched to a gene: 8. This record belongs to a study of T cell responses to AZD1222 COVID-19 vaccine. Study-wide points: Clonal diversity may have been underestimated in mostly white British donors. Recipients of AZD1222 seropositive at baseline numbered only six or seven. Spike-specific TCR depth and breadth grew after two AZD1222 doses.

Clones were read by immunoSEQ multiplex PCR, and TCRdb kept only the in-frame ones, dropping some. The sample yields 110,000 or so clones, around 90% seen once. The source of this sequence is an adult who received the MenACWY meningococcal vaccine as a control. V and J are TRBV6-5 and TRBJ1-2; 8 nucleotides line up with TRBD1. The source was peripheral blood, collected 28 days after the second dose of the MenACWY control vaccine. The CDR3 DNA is TGTGCCAGCAGTTCTTTAACCGGACAGGGCTATGGCTACACCTTC. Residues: CASSSLTGQGYGYTF.